The 21 T cell receptor beta chains given below trace back to one sample, sequenced in a study of resident and recirculating memory T cells in vitiligo. Sequencing used immunoSEQ multiplex PCR; TCRdb keeps in-frame clones, though not all of them. The repertoire holds about 76,000 clones, with under 95% as singletons. The sequenced sample was blood. These receptors came from a male donor with vitiligo.

V usage is TRBV27 and J usage is TRBJ2-7; 8 bases match TRBD1. This CDR3 spans 14 amino acids. The V gene's germline CDR1 is MNHEY and CDR2 SMNVEV (reference sequence). V shed 5 bases, J shed 2 bases, and the junction held 5 bases outside the gene matches. Here the CDR3 DNA reads TGTGCCAGCAGTCCGGGACAGGCTACCTACGAGCAGTACTTC. Amino acids: CASSPGQATYEQYF.

This clone was seen a single time. J is TRBJ1-1 and V is TRBV7-3; a possible D gene is TRBD1 (5 bases). V was cut by 1 base and J by 4 bases, with 13 bases left in between. The V gene's germline CDR1 is SGHTA and CDR2 FQGTGA. The CDR3 has 15 residues. CDR3 bases: TGTGCCAGCAGCTTAATTGGACGGGGGAGCACTGAAGCTTTCTTT. Translation: CASSLIGRGSTEAFF.

This clone appeared once. The chain carries TRBV4-1 and TRBJ1-1, with 12 bases matching TRBD1. Germline assignment: CDR1 MGHRA and CDR2 YSYEKL. The CDR3 contains 15 residues. The junction had 8 bases not matched to a gene; V was cut back by 5 bases and J by 7 bases. CDR3 sequence reads: CASSAPGQGAVEAFF. The CDR3 DNA reads as TGCGCCAGCAGCGCCCCGGGACAGGGGGCTGTTGAAGCTTTCTTT.

The rearrangement uses TRBV7-8 and TRBJ1-1; the D gene is possibly TRBD1 (5 bases). The CDR3 loop spans 14 amino acids. From germline, CDR1 is SGHVS and CDR2 FQNEAQ. Trimming cost V 3 bases and J 1 base, with 9 bases left between them. CDR3 nucleotides: TGTGCCAGCAGCTTTGGGAGGGGGAACACTGAAGCTTTCTTT. As protein: CASSFGRGNTEAFF.

CDR3 in amino acids: CASSQSAGGPVEEQYF. DNA of the CDR3: TGTGCCAGCAGCCAATCAGCGGGAGGGCCTGTGGAAGAGCAGTACTTC. This chain uses TRBV4-2 with TRBJ2-7, with TRBD2 identical over 10 bases. J was trimmed by 7 bases and V by 2 bases; bases with no gene match: 11. Germline CDR1 LGHNA, CDR2 YNFKEQ. CDR3 size: 16 residues.

This chain uses TRBV4-3 with TRBJ2-7; D might be TRBD1 (5 bases). Germline V gene lookup returns CDR1 LGHNA and CDR2 YSLEER. Trimming shortened V by 3 bases and J by 3 bases, and 15 bases separated the two germline ends. This CDR3 has 15 amino acids. The CDR3 spells CASSQGRTTSYEQYF. For the CDR3, the DNA is TGCGCCAGCAGCCAGGGTAGGACAACCAGCTACGAGCAGTACTTC.

The chain combines TRBV28 with TRBJ1-1; the match to TRBD1 covers 8 bases. The CDR3 length is 14 residues. Per germline, CDR1 MDHEN and CDR2 SYDVKM. J lost 11 bases, V lost 3 bases, and 11 bases had no gene match. CDR3 in amino acids: CASSLEGQGARAFF. The CDR3, as DNA: TGTGCCAGCAGTTTGGAAGGCCAGGGGGCGCGGGCTTTCTTT.

The V call is TRBV9, the J call TRBJ2-2, with TRBD2 matching over 10 bases. The ends lost 1 base at V and 5 bases at J; junction bases unmatched: 2. Looked up from germline, CDR1 is SGDLS and CDR2 is YYNGEE. This CDR3 is 15 amino acids long. CDR3 protein: CASSVSAGGTGELFF. DNA of the CDR3: TGTGCCAGCAGCGTATCAGCGGGAGGGACCGGGGAGCTGTTTTTT.

This clone was seen once. The chain recombines TRBV4-1 with TRBJ2-7; TRBD1 aligns across 8 bases. The V segment lost 4 bases and the J segment 1 base; nucleotides outside the gene matches: 6. This CDR3 has 15 amino acids. Germline CDR1 MGHRA, CDR2 YSYEKL. The CDR3 nucleotides read TGCGCCAGCAGCCCGATACAGGGGGGATCCTACGAGCAGTACTTC. Residues: CASSPIQGGSYEQYF.

The chain links TRBV18 to TRBJ1-5; the D is unclear. Trimming removed 1 base at V and 4 bases at J, with 8 bases between. The germline CDR1 and CDR2 sequences are KGHSH and LQKENI. CDR3 length equals 14 residues. CDR3 nucleotides: TGTGCCAGCTCACCACGACCGGGTAATCAGCCCCAGCATTTT. Encoded protein: CASSPRPGNQPQHF.

The chain joins TRBV28 to TRBJ2-1, with D perhaps TRBD1 (6 bases). The CDR3 extends over 14 amino acids. Germline V lookup: CDR1 MDHEN, CDR2 SYDVKM. V was clipped by 6 bases and J by 8 bases, with 17 bases between them. This CDR3 is CASRPIIQGHEQFF. CDR3 in DNA: TGTGCCAGCAGGCCAATCATACAGGGTCATGAGCAGTTCTTC.

The chain combines TRBV28 with TRBJ1-4; 12 bases align to TRBD1. The ends lost 7 bases at V and 3 bases at J; junction bases unmatched: 9. The CDR3 covers 17 residues. Germline lookup yields CDR1 MDHEN and CDR2 SYDVKM. The CDR3 sequence: CASTRPGQGASNEKLFF. The CDR3 bases are TGTGCCAGCACCCGGCCGGGACAGGGGGCTTCTAATGAAAAACTGTTTTTT. The variable domain in full, with the rest retrieved from reference TRBV28 and TRBJ1-4, is DVKVTQSSRYLVKRTGEKVFLECVQDMDHENMFWYRQDPGLGLRLIYFSYDVKMKEKGDIPEGYSVSREKKERFSLILESASTNQTSMYLCASTRPGQGASNEKLFFGSGTQLSVL.

This chain connects TRBV1 to TRBJ2-3; the D call in the table, TRBD2, was not verified against the DNA. TRBV1 has pseudogene status. The CDR3 has 16 amino acids. In nucleotides, the CDR3 is TGCACCAGCAGCCAACCTACTAGCGGGAGCTCAGATACGCAGTATTTT. Protein sequence: CTSSQPTSGSSDTQYF.

The V gene is TRBV15, the J gene TRBJ1-3; D remains ambiguous. CDR3 length: 14 amino acids. V was pared by 3 bases and J by 0 bases, with 6 bases between. Germline V gene data show CDR1 as LNHNV and CDR2 as YYDKDF (reference sequence). This CDR3 is CATSRGDSGNTIYF. In DNA form, the CDR3 reads TGTGCCACCAGCAGGGGCGACTCTGGAAACACCATATATTTT. Looking up the rest from reference TRBV15 and TRBJ1-3 gives the full variable domain: DAMVIQNPRYQVTQFGKPVTLSCSQTLNHNVMYWYQQKSSQAPKLLFHYYDKDFNNEADTPDNFQSRRPNTSFCFLDIRSPGLGDTAMYLCATSRGDSGNTIYFGEGSWLTVV.

This clone appeared a single time. The J gene is TRBJ2-3, the V gene TRBV9; no definite D call. From germline, CDR1 is SGDLS and CDR2 YYNGEE. V lost 3 bases to trimming and J lost 0 bases, with 11 bases between them. The CDR3 totals 15 residues. The CDR3 nucleotides are TGTGCCAGCAGCGGACTGGATTATAGCACAGATACGCAGTATTTT. It translates to CASSGLDYSTDTQYF.

The chain combines TRBV18 with TRBJ2-7, with 8 bases that match TRBD1. CDR1 is KGHSH, CDR2 LQKENI, per germline. The CDR3 consists of 18 residues. The trim removed 1 base at V and 4 bases at J, leaving 15 bases unmatched. In DNA form, the CDR3 reads TGTGCCAGCTCACCACGGTCTTGGACAGGGCAGACTTCATACGAGCAGTACTTC. Translation: CASSPRSWTGQTSYEQYF.

This chain uses TRBV27 with TRBJ2-3; 10 positions agree with TRBD2. Germline V lookup: CDR1 MNHEY, CDR2 SMNVEV (reference sequence). The ends lost 1 base at V and 5 bases at J; junction bases unmatched: 6. The CDR3 has 16 residues. CDR3 coding DNA: TGTGCCAGCAGTTTATTGGCTAGCGGGAGCGTAGATACGCAGTATTTT. Protein sequence: CASSLLASGSVDTQYF.

The chain links TRBV5-6 to TRBJ2-2; 11 bases agree with TRBD1. This CDR3 has 16 amino acids. V dropped 4 bases and J dropped 6; count of bases not matched to a gene: 8. Germline V lookup: CDR1 SGHDT, CDR2 YYEEEE. This CDR3 reads CASSGGQGVDAGELFF. CDR3 DNA: TGTGCCAGCAGCGGGGGACAGGGGGTCGACGCCGGGGAGCTGTTTTTT.

The V call is TRBV6-5, the J call TRBJ2-1; D is ambiguous. There are 15 residues in the CDR3. Trimming removed 6 bases from V and 2 bases from J, with 14 bases in between. Germline V gives CDR1 MNHEY, CDR2 SVGAGI. CDR3 sequence reads: CASSHDRRTYNEQFF. CDR3 DNA: TGTGCCAGCAGCCACGACCGCAGGACCTACAATGAGCAGTTCTTC.

The chain combines TRBV28 with TRBJ1-4; D is unresolved. Germline V gives CDR1 MDHEN, CDR2 SYDVKM. V gave up 5 bases and J gave up 8 bases, with 21 bases separating them. The CDR3 runs to 16 residues. CDR3 protein: CASSTPPSGREEKLFF. CDR3 DNA: TGTGCCAGCAGTACCCCGCCGAGCGGGAGGGAAGAAAAACTGTTTTTT.

The genes are TRBV5-1 and TRBJ1-1, with 12 bases lining up with TRBD1. This CDR3 is built from 16 residues. CDR1 SGHRS and CDR2 YFSETQ come from the germline V gene. Trimming removed 3 bases from V and 4 bases from J; junction bases left unmatched: 7. CDR3 sequence reads: CASSSGQGAWSTEAFF. CDR3 coding DNA: TGCGCCAGCAGCTCGGGACAGGGGGCTTGGAGCACTGAAGCTTTCTTT.